These T cell receptor beta chains were read from a single sample in a study of shared clonotypes between healthy human individuals. Using immunoSEQ multiplex PCR, the repertoire was profiled, and TCRdb retains in-frame clones only, with some absent. The sample carries roughly 2,000,000 clones, about 95% recorded once. Sample: naive CD8+ T cells sorted from blood. The receptors come from a man aged 18 to 29 in good health. Both conserved end residues are part of each CDR3. The D gene is left open where the match is weak. Clone size appears in some rows only: once, few, many, or a class for an expanded clone.

-	TRBJ2-5	-	14	TRBV27	CASSFGSNQETQYF	TGTGCCAGCAGTTTCGGGTCAAATCAAGAGACCCAGTACTTC
-	TRBJ1-1	-	16	TRBV7-6	CATKHLLGAMNTEAFF	TGTGCCACCAAACACCTTTTAGGGGCCATGAACACTGAAGCTTTCTTT
TRBD1	TRBJ1-2	few	16	TRBV9	CASSGSGTDFTRGYTF	TGTGCCAGCAGCGGCTCCGGGACAGACTTTACTCGTGGCTACACCTTC
-	TRBJ1-2	-	13	TRBV10-2	CASSKQETYGYTF	TGCGCCAGCAGTAAACAGGAAACCTATGGCTACACCTTC
TRBD2	TRBJ2-2	-	17	TRBV6-1	CASSAQTAGDFTGELFF	TGTGCCAGCAGTGCCCAGACGGCGGGAGACTTCACCGGGGAGCTGTTTTTT
TRBD1	TRBJ1-4	-	17	TRBV11-2	CASSSRDRGALNEKLFF	TGTGCCAGCAGCTCCCGGGACAGGGGGGCTTTAAATGAAAAACTGTTTTTT
-	TRBJ2-7	-	13	TRBV7-8	CASSSTGPTGQYF	TGTGCCAGCAGCTCAACCGGGCCAACGGGGCAGTACTTC
-	TRBJ2-2	-	19	TRBV11-2	CASSLDHQAATRGAGELFF	TGTGCCAGCAGCTTAGATCATCAGGCAGCAACTCGTGGGGCCGGGGAGCTGTTTTTT
TRBD2	TRBJ2-1	-	15	TRBV29-1	CSVVVAGAFYNEQFF	TGCAGCGTTGTTGTAGCGGGAGCCTTCTACAATGAGCAGTTCTTC
TRBD1	TRBJ1-5	once	14	TRBV28	CASRQGEDNQPQHF	TGTGCCAGCAGGCAGGGGGAGGACAATCAGCCCCAGCATTTT
TRBD1	TRBJ2-7	-	13	TRBV5-1	CASSSGQGYEQYF	TGCGCCAGCAGCTCCGGACAGGGGTACGAGCAGTACTTC
TRBD1	TRBJ2-5	-	14	TRBV9	CASSEGQNQETQYF	TGTGCCAGCAGCGAGGGACAGAACCAAGAGACCCAGTACTTC
TRBD1	TRBJ1-1	once	13	TRBV6-5	CASSSGGGTEAFF	TGTGCCAGCAGTTCAGGGGGAGGCACTGAAGCTTTCTTT
-	TRBJ2-7	once	17	TRBV4-1	CASSQVWGDSGPVEQYF	TGCGCCAGCAGCCAAGTTTGGGGGGACAGCGGGCCGGTAGAGCAGTACTTC
-	TRBJ2-7	once	13	TRBV2	CASMDETSYEQYF	TGTGCCAGCATGGACGAAACTTCCTACGAGCAGTACTTC
-	TRBJ2-2	-	16	TRBV10-3	CAISKSAEGNTGELFF	TGTGCCATCAGTAAATCGGCGGAGGGGAACACCGGGGAGCTGTTTTTT
-	TRBJ1-3	-	14	TRBV5-1	CASSPRGRGNTIYF	TGCGCCAGCAGCCCCCGGGGCCGAGGAAACACCATATATTTT
-	TRBJ1-1	-	12	TRBV5-6	CASSWEATEAFF	TGTGCCAGCAGCTGGGAAGCCACTGAAGCTTTCTTT
TRBD1	TRBJ1-1	-	14	TRBV4-1	CASSRQGGNTEAFF	TGCGCCAGCAGTAGACAGGGGGGGAACACTGAAGCTTTCTTT
TRBD1	TRBJ1-2	-	16	TRBV27	CASSLSAGTGMRGYTF	TGTGCCAGCAGTTTATCCGCCGGGACAGGGATGCGCGGCTACACCTTC
TRBD1	TRBJ1-5	once	15	TRBV27	CASRSTGGGNQPQHF	TGTGCCAGCAGATCAACAGGGGGCGGCAATCAGCCCCAGCATTTT
-	TRBJ2-7	-	12	TRBV10-2	CASSEFSYEQYF	TGCGCCAGCAGTGAGTTCTCCTACGAGCAGTACTTC
-	TRBJ1-2	once	15	TRBV11-2	CASSPSKRGGYGYTF	TGTGCCAGCAGCCCCTCGAAGCGGGGTGGGTATGGCTACACCTTC
-	TRBJ2-3	-	15	TRBV9	CASSVGGGSTDTQYF	TGTGCCAGCAGCGTAGGAGGGGGGAGCACAGATACGCAGTATTTT
TRBD2	TRBJ2-3	-	18	TRBV7-8	CASSISREGLRSTDTQYF	TGTGCCAGCAGCATTAGCCGGGAGGGGCTAAGGAGCACAGATACGCAGTATTTT
TRBD1	TRBJ2-7	-	15	TRBV28	CASSLSRTGDYEQYF	TGTGCCAGCAGTTTATCCCGGACAGGGGACTACGAGCAGTACTTC
TRBD1	TRBJ1-2	-	13	TRBV29-1	CSVVTGTAYGYTF	TGCAGCGTGGTCACCGGGACAGCCTATGGCTACACCTTC
-	TRBJ2-3	-	12	TRBV5-4	CASSLDIDTQYF	TGTGCCAGCAGCTTGGATATAGATACGCAGTATTTT
-	TRBJ2-7	-	14	TRBV11-1	CASSFGGGAYEQYF	TGTGCCAGCAGCTTTGGAGGGGGTGCCTACGAGCAGTACTTC
TRBD2	TRBJ2-2	-	14	TRBV10-3	CAINRLAKVQGAVF	TGTGCCATCAACAGACTAGCGAAAGTTCAGGGAGCTGTTTTT
-	TRBJ2-7	-	16	TRBV28	CASLPAGAARPYEQYF	TGTGCCAGCCTCCCCGCGGGGGCTGCACGTCCCTACGAGCAGTACTTC
-	TRBJ1-4	-	15	TRBV6-6	CASSYSAGPTGKLFF	TGTGCCAGCAGTTACTCGGCGGGCCCTACAGGAAAACTGTTTTTT
-	TRBJ2-7	-	16	TRBV7-9	CASSQDSGLSSYEQYF	TGTGCCAGCAGCCAGGACTCAGGGTTAAGCTCCTACGAGCAGTACTTC
-	TRBJ2-7	-	13	TRBV15	CATSRGWTYEQYF	TGTGCCACCAGCAGAGGCTGGACCTACGAGCAGTACTTC
TRBD2	TRBJ2-7	-	15	TRBV19	CASSPLAGASYEQYF	TGTGCCAGTAGTCCATTAGCGGGTGCTTCCTACGAGCAGTACTTC
-	TRBJ2-1	-	13	TRBV4-1	CASSHVQDNEQFF	TGCGCCAGCAGCCACGTTCAGGACAATGAGCAGTTCTTC
-	TRBJ2-7	-	15	TRBV21-1	CASSKAEGGNYEQYF	TGTGCCAGCAGCAAAGCAGAGGGAGGGAACTACGAGCAGTACTTC
-	TRBJ2-1	-	16	TRBV7-6	CASSRLADSSYNEQFF	TGTGCCAGCAGCCGATTAGCGGATAGCTCCTACAATGAGCAGTTCTTC
-	TRBJ2-1	-	14	TRBV13	CASSLVGGRNEQFF	TGTGCCAGCAGCTTAGTTGGGGGGCGCAATGAGCAGTTCTTC
-	TRBJ1-1	-	13	TRBV6-5	CASRRRMNTEAFF	TGTGCCAGCAGGCGAAGGATGAACACTGAAGCTTTCTTT
-	TRBJ1-1	few	12	TRBV29-1	CSVETLGDEAFF	TGCAGCGTTGAAACCCTTGGGGACGAGGCTTTCTTT